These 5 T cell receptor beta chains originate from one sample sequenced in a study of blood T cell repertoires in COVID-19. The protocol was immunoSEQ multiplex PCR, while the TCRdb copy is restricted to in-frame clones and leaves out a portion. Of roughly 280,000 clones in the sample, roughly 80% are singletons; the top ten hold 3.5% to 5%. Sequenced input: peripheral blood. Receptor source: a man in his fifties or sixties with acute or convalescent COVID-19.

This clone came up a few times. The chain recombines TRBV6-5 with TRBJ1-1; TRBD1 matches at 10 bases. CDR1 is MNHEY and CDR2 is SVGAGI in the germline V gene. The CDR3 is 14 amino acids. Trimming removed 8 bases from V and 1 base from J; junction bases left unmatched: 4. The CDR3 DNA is TGTGCCAGCGGGAGGACAGGGGGGAACACTGAAGCTTTCTTT. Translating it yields CASGRTGGNTEAFF.

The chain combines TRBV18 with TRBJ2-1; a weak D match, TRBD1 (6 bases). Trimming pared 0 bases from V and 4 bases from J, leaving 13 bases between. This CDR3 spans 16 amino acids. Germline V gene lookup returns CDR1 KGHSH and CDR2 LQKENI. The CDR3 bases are TGTGCCAGCTCACCACCGGCAGGGGTCGGGTACAATGAGCAGTTCTTC. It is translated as CASSPPAGVGYNEQFF.

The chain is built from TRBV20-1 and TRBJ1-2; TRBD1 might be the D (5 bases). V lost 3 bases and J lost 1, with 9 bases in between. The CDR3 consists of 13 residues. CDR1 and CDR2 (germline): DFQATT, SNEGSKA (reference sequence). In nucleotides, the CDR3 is TGCAGTGCTAGTGAACAGGATAACTATGGCTACACCTTC. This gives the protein CSASEQDNYGYTF.

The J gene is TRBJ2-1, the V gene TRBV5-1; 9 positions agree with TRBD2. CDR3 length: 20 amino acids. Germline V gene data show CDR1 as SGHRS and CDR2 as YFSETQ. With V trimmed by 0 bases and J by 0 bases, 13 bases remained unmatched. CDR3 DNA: TGCGCCAGCAGCTTGGCTCCAACGACTAGCGGTAGAAGCTCCTACAATGAGCAGTTCTTC. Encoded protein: CASSLAPTTSGRSSYNEQFF.

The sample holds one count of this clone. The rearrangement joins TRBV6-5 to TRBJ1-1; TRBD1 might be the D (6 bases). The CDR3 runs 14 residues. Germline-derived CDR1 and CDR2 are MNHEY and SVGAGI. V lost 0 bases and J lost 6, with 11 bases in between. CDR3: CASSYSGGGSEAFF. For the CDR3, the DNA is TGTGCCAGCAGTTACTCCGGCGGGGGCTCTGAAGCTTTCTTT.